These 32 T cell receptor beta chains were all obtained from the same sample, sequenced in a study of blood T cell repertoires in COVID-19 (TCRdb year 2020). The library was obtained by the immunoSEQ multiplex PCR assay. The immuneACCESS repertoire file appears here via TCRdb, limited to in-frame rearrangements. These files lack a portion of the clones; in checked studies, under half of the deficit traces to unresolved V genes, and the cause of the others is not known. Within this sample are roughly 280,000 clones, with approximately 83% of them counted one time only. 11% of the sample is held by the ten biggest clonotypes. Input material: peripheral blood. The source is a woman in her 70s with acute or convalescent COVID-19.

The sample holds a few counts of this clone. V usage is TRBV5-6 and J usage is TRBJ2-7; possible D gene TRBD1, 6 bases. CDR3 length equals 13 residues. The germline V gene encodes CDR1 SGHDT and CDR2 YYEEEE. V was shortened by 5 bases and J by 2 bases, with 11 bases between the two germline ends. The CDR3 protein is CASRTPGAYEQYF. The CDR3 DNA follows: TGTGCCAGCAGGACTCCAGGGGCCTACGAGCAGTACTTC.

V and J are TRBV11-2 and TRBJ2-1; a possible D gene is TRBD2 (6 bases). The V end lost 4 bases, the J end lost 9 bases, and 19 bases lay between the germline ends. This CDR3 is built from 15 residues. Germline V gene data show CDR1 as SGHAT and CDR2 as FQNNGV. CDR3 amino acids: CASSSTSGVPGEQFF. The CDR3 DNA reads as TGTGCCAGCAGCTCTACCTCGGGGGTTCCGGGTGAGCAGTTCTTC. The variable domain in full, with the rest retrieved from reference TRBV11-2 and TRBJ2-1, is EAGVAQSPRYKIIEKRQSVAFWCNPISGHATLYWYQQILGQGPKLLIQFQNNGVVDDSQLPKDRFSAERLKGVDSTLKIQPAKLEDSAVYLCASSSTSGVPGEQFFGPGTRLTVL.

The CDR3 sequence is CASSSPGTFAYEQYF. CDR3 nucleotide sequence: TGTGCCAGCAGCTCCCCCGGGACTTTCGCCTACGAGCAGTACTTC. This chain joins TRBV5-4 and TRBJ2-7; TRBD2 might be the D (6 bases). The germline CDR1 and CDR2 sequences are SGHNT and YYREEE (reference sequence). V gave up 3 bases and J gave up 2 bases, with 15 bases separating them. This CDR3 has 15 residues.

The chain recombines TRBV7-9 with TRBJ1-1; possible D gene TRBD1, 5 bases. In germline, CDR1 is SEHNR, CDR2 FQNEAQ (reference sequence). This CDR3 spans 16 amino acids. V lost 5 bases to trimming and J lost 1 base, with 17 bases between them. CDR3 residues: CASSPSAGTGNTEAFF. The CDR3 DNA is TGTGCCAGCAGCCCCAGTGCGGGGACGGGGAACACTGAAGCTTTCTTT.

The rearrangement joins TRBV5-4 to TRBJ1-1; 7 nucleotides agree with TRBD1. Germline lookup yields CDR1 SGHNT and CDR2 YYREEE (reference sequence). V lost 3 bases and J lost 4; bases outside the gene matches: 3. This CDR3 spans 13 amino acids. CDR3 sequence reads: CASSSGQRTEAFF. CDR3 nucleotides: TGTGCCAGCAGCTCGGGACAGCGCACTGAAGCTTTCTTT.

The J gene is TRBJ1-1, the V gene TRBV5-4; maybe TRBD1 (6 bases). The CDR3 has 15 residues. V gave up 4 bases and J gave up 5 bases, with 18 bases separating them. Per the germline V gene, CDR1 is SGHNT and CDR2 is YYREEE (reference sequence). DNA of the CDR3: TGTGCCAGCAGCCTAGGACAGAGGGAAGGAACTGAAGCTTTCTTT. Encoded protein: CASSLGQREGTEAFF.

V gene TRBV30 combines with J gene TRBJ2-3, with TRBD2 matching 15 bases. Germline CDR1 reads GTSNPN; CDR2 reads SVGIG (reference sequence). Trimming took 4 bases from V and 2 from J; bases not matched to a gene: 13. This CDR3 is 19 amino acids long. The CDR3 spells CAWTRGLAGGQSYTDTQYF. In DNA, the CDR3 is TGTGCCTGGACGAGAGGACTAGCGGGGGGGCAGAGCTACACAGATACGCAGTATTTT.

The DNA for the CDR3 is TGTGCCAGCAGTGAAGCACCCGGGGTAGGAAATTCACCCCTCCACTTT. Translating gives CASSEAPGVGNSPLHF. The chain uses TRBV2 and TRBJ1-6; no clear D gene. This CDR3 has 16 residues. The V end was cut by 0 bases, the J end by 7 bases, with 13 bases between. The germline gives CDR1 SNHLY, CDR2 FYNNEI.

The J gene is TRBJ1-6, the V gene TRBV19; no clear D gene. Germline values: CDR1 LNHDA, CDR2 SQIVND (reference sequence). The ends were cut back, 3 bases at V and 7 bases at J, with 13 bases in the middle. The CDR3 covers 15 residues. In DNA, the CDR3 is TGTGCCAGTAGTATTGCGCGTGACTCGAATTCACCCCTCCACTTT. Its protein product is CASSIARDSNSPLHF.

The V call is TRBV4-2, the J call TRBJ2-1; 7 bases match TRBD2. CDR3 length: 14 amino acids. From germline, CDR1 is LGHNA and CDR2 YNFKEQ. V was clipped by 4 bases and J by 9 bases; unmatched bases: 9. CDR3 in DNA: TGTGCCAGCAGCCCCGGGGGGAGGGGCGGTGAGCAGTTCTTC. Its translation: CASSPGGRGGEQFF.

The V and J genes are TRBV5-1 and TRBJ1-1; TRBD1 matches 9 bases. Germline loops: CDR1 SGHRS, CDR2 YFSETQ. The CDR3 consists of 13 residues. V was clipped by 4 bases and J by 5 bases; unmatched bases: 3. DNA of the CDR3: TGCGCCAGCAGCAAGACAGGGGGGACTGAAGCTTTCTTT. This gives the protein CASSKTGGTEAFF.

The chain uses TRBV6-6 and TRBJ1-1; D is unclear. V was trimmed by 6 bases and J by 1 base, leaving 12 bases between them. The germline gives CDR1 MNHNY, CDR2 SVGAGI (reference sequence). The CDR3 runs to 14 residues. In DNA form, the CDR3 reads TGTGCCAGCAGCTGGACTCTAGCGAACACTGAAGCTTTCTTT. This encodes CASSWTLANTEAFF.

The chain combines TRBV29-1 with TRBJ1-1; perhaps TRBD1 as D (5 bases). CDR3 length: 12 residues. CDR1 and CDR2 (germline): SQVTM, ANQGSEA. Trimming took 7 bases from V and 5 from J, leaving 14 bases between them. CDR3: CSGKGWTTEAFF. CDR3 sequence (DNA): TGCAGCGGTAAGGGGTGGACGACTGAAGCTTTCTTT.

CDR3 protein: CAINSRLDGTDTQYF. Here the CDR3 DNA reads TGTGCCATCAACAGCCGACTAGATGGCACAGATACGCAGTATTTT. The V call is TRBV10-3, the J call TRBJ2-3, with TRBD2 as a possible D gene (6 bases). The CDR3 spans 15 residues. V was cut by 7 bases and J by 1 base, with 15 bases left in between. Germline lookup yields CDR1 ENHRY and CDR2 SYGVKD.

This clone appeared a single time. The V and J genes are TRBV7-6 and TRBJ1-4; possible D gene TRBD1, 6 bases. The CDR3 totals 13 residues. The V gene's germline CDR1 is SGHVS and CDR2 FNYEAQ. V was trimmed by 3 bases and J by 5 bases, leaving 7 bases between them. CDR3: CASSFGQNEKLFF. The CDR3 coding sequence is TGTGCCAGCAGCTTCGGACAGAATGAAAAACTGTTTTTT.

For the CDR3, the DNA is TGTGCCAGCTCACCCAGGCGGGCGGGGTTCGGCGAGCAGTACTTC. It specifies CASSPRRAGFGEQYF. The gene calls are TRBV18 and TRBJ2-7, with D perhaps TRBD2 (6 bases). The germline V gene encodes CDR1 KGHSH and CDR2 LQKENI. V was clipped by 3 bases and J by 6 bases, with 18 bases between them. The CDR3 sequence is 15 residues long.

This sequence joins TRBV3-1 (or the pseudogene TRBV3-2) and TRBJ2-5, with no clear D. In germline, CDR1 is LGHDT, CDR2 YNNKEL (reference sequence). Trimming removed 4 bases from V and 3 bases from J, with 9 bases in between. CDR3 length: 13 amino acids. CDR3 nucleotide sequence: TGTGCCAGCAGCCCATCGGTAGAAGAGACCCAGTACTTC. It yields the protein CASSPSVEETQYF.

The chain uses TRBV5-1 and TRBJ2-2; 8 bases map to TRBD2. Germline loops: CDR1 SGHRS, CDR2 YFSETQ. V lost 4 bases and J lost 2; bases outside the gene matches: 4. This CDR3 is built from 15 residues. CDR3 sequence: CASSPGGANTGELFF. In DNA, the CDR3 is TGCGCCAGCAGCCCGGGGGGGGCAAACACCGGGGAGCTGTTTTTT.

This chain links TRBV2 with TRBJ1-1; no reliable D call. The ends were cut back, 4 bases at V and 5 bases at J, with 11 bases in the middle. The CDR3 has 13 residues. Germline V lookup: CDR1 SNHLY, CDR2 FYNNEI. The CDR3 nucleotides are TGTGCCAGCAGTGCACAACAGAATACTGAAGCTTTCTTT. As protein: CASSAQQNTEAFF.

This sequence joins TRBV7-3 and TRBJ1-2; tentative D call: TRBD1 (6 bases). V dropped 1 base and J dropped 8 bases, with 20 bases sitting between them. Germline CDR1 and CDR2: SGHTA and FQGTGA. This CDR3 is 16 amino acids long. CDR3 residues: CASSLRAGGQGVGYTF. The CDR3 DNA is TGTGCCAGCAGCTTAAGAGCGGGGGGCCAGGGAGTCGGCTACACCTTC.

This chain joins TRBV10-3 and TRBJ2-7; TRBD1 matches 10 bases. This CDR3 has 14 amino acids. After removal of 11 bases from V and 3 bases from J, the junction contained 10 bases not matched to a gene. The V gene's germline CDR1 is ENHRY and CDR2 SYGVKD. For the CDR3, the DNA is TGTGCCTCCCAGACCGGACAGGGGGACTACGAGCAGTACTTC. Translated, it gives CASQTGQGDYEQYF.

This clone has only one observation. The chain employs TRBV4-1 and TRBJ1-6, with D uncertain. CDR1 MGHRA and CDR2 YSYEKL come from the germline V gene. The length of the CDR3 is 14 residues. Trimming stripped 4 bases from V and 10 bases from J, with 14 bases between. This chain's CDR3 is CASSRGEEGSPLHF. The CDR3 coding sequence is TGCGCCAGCAGCCGGGGAGAGGAAGGATCACCCCTCCACTTT.

The chain uses TRBV4-1 and TRBJ2-2; TRBD2 is a possible D gene (7 bases). V was cut by 1 base and J by 12 bases, with 18 bases left in between. This CDR3 comprises 15 residues. The germline CDR1 and CDR2 sequences are MGHRA and YSYEKL. CDR3 nucleotide sequence: TGCGCCAGCAGCCAAGTAACAACGGGGGGCGCCAAGCTGTTTTTT. As protein: CASSQVTTGGAKLFF.

This rearrangement joins TRBV7-8 to TRBJ1-5; D possibly corresponds to TRBD1 (5 bases). In germline, CDR1 is SGHVS, CDR2 FQNEAQ. V shed 2 bases and J shed 4 bases, with 12 bases lying between them. This CDR3 has 15 amino acids. The CDR3 region is CASSLSRQRNQPQHF. The CDR3 DNA follows: TGTGCCAGCAGCTTATCGCGACAGAGAAATCAGCCCCAGCATTTT. The full variable domain, completed using reference TRBV7-8 and TRBJ1-5, is GAGVSQSPRYKVAKRGQDVALRCDPISGHVSLFWYQQALGQGPEFLTYFQNEAQLDKSGLPSDRFFAERPEGSVSTLKIQRTQQEDSAVYLCASSLSRQRNQPQHFGDGTRLSIL.

The chain joins TRBV7-3 to TRBJ2-6; 10 positions agree with TRBD2. This CDR3 has 17 amino acids. V lost 3 bases and J lost 4; bases outside the gene matches: 6. Germline V gives CDR1 SGHTA, CDR2 FQGTGA. Written as DNA, the CDR3 is TGTGCCAGCAGCTTCAGCGGGGGGGCTCCCGGGGCCAACGTCCTGACTTTC. Protein sequence: CASSFSGGAPGANVLTF. Based on the CDR3 plus reference TRBV7-3 and TRBJ2-6, the full variable domain is GAGVSQTPSNKVTEKGKYVELRCDPISGHTALYWYRQSLGQGPEFLIYFQGTGAADDSGLPNDRFFAVRPEGSVSTLKIQRTERGDSAVYLCASSFSGGAPGANVLTFGAGSRLTVL.

The genes are TRBV3-1 (or the pseudogene TRBV3-2) and TRBJ1-4; D not certain. There are 15 residues in the CDR3. Trimming shortened V by 5 bases and J by 0 bases, and 10 bases separated the two germline ends. Germline CDR1 reads LGHDT; CDR2 reads YNNKEL (reference sequence). CDR3 protein: CASSYNEATNEKLFF. CDR3 bases: TGTGCCAGCAGCTACAATGAAGCAACTAATGAAAAACTGTTTTTT.

V usage is TRBV6-5 and J usage is TRBJ1-5, with D tentatively TRBD1 (6 bases). The V and J ends lost 6 bases and 0 bases respectively, with 12 bases between them. The germline gives CDR1 MNHEY, CDR2 SVGAGI. The CDR3 is 15 residues long. The CDR3 DNA follows: TGTGCCAGCAGGCTACAGGGCGATAGCAATCAGCCCCAGCATTTT. It yields the protein CASRLQGDSNQPQHF.

The chain recombines TRBV6-6 with TRBJ2-7; D is perhaps TRBD1 (6 bases). The CDR3 extends over 14 amino acids. From germline, CDR1 is MNHNY and CDR2 SVGAGI (reference sequence). V was trimmed by 7 bases and J by 0 bases, leaving 13 bases between them. This CDR3 is CASTPTGFSYEQYF. CDR3 sequence (DNA): TGTGCCAGCACCCCGACAGGTTTCTCCTACGAGCAGTACTTC.

For this clone: Other DNA sequences in this sample translate to the same CDR3. The genes are TRBV6-4 and TRBJ1-1; D is undetermined. V was trimmed by 3 bases and J by 1 base, leaving 6 bases between them. The CDR3 totals 13 residues. The germline V gene encodes CDR1 MRHNA and CDR2 SNTAGT. In DNA, the CDR3 is TGTGCCAGCAGTGAAACGAGGAACACTGAAGCTTTCTTT. The encoded protein is CASSETRNTEAFF.

DNA for the CDR3: TGTGCCAGCTCGGAGACAGGGCTTGGCTACACCTTC. Translation gives CASSETGLGYTF. The chain has TRBV18 and TRBJ1-2; TRBD1 matches 7 bases. Germline trimming cut 6 bases from V and 7 bases from J; bases unmatched to any gene: 5. The CDR3 extends over 12 amino acids. Germline V lookup: CDR1 KGHSH, CDR2 LQKENI.

V gene TRBV30 combines with J gene TRBJ2-7, with TRBD2 matching over 9 bases. Trimming removed 1 base from V and 3 bases from J; junction bases left unmatched: 4. CDR1 is GTSNPN, CDR2 SVGIG, per germline (reference sequence). This CDR3 contains 14 residues. The CDR3 loop reads CAWSAGLAGYEQYF. CDR3 coding DNA: TGTGCCTGGAGTGCGGGACTAGCCGGCTACGAGCAGTACTTC.

The genes are TRBV2 and TRBJ2-2; D remains unclear. This CDR3 spans 14 amino acids. V lost 8 bases and J 3 bases, leaving 13 bases between the germline ends. Per the germline V gene, CDR1 is SNHLY and CDR2 is FYNNEI. The chain's CDR3 is CASVMAAYTGELFF. CDR3 bases: TGTGCCAGCGTAATGGCGGCCTACACCGGGGAGCTGTTTTTT.